These 10 T cell receptor beta chains came from one sample sequenced in a study of human T cells and chemical hapten exposure. Documented time point: healthy volunteer bleed at 2 weeks. The authors extracted total RNA from unfractionated whole blood. MiXCR, run by TCRdb on the RACE reads, gives a single entry per CDR3 protein. This sample has about 45,000 distinct CDR3 sequences; about 4.5% occur once, and the top ten carry 1.5% to 2%. The specimen sequenced was whole blood. Every receptor here comes from a female donor in good health. Some clones in this sample may be carry-over from other donors' samples.

This clonotype was seen many times. The chain couples TRBV27 to TRBJ2-3; a possible D gene is TRBD1 (6 bases). This CDR3 has 15 residues. In germline, CDR1 is MNHEY, CDR2 SMNVEV (reference sequence). V was clipped by 1 base and J by 2 bases, with 10 bases between them. CDR3 in DNA: TGTGCCAGCAGTTTATGGGGGCGGCCCACAGATACGCAGTATTTT. Its protein product is CASSLWGRPTDTQYF.

Many counts were recorded for this clonotype. The chain's CDR3 is CASSMDRVELYSNQPQHF. The CDR3 nucleotides are TGTGCCAGTAGTATGGACAGGGTGGAGCTTTATAGCAATCAGCCCCAGCATTTT. The chain uses TRBV19 and TRBJ1-5; 8 nucleotides agree with TRBD1. CDR1 and CDR2 from the germline V gene are LNHDA and SQIVND (reference sequence). There are 18 residues in the CDR3. Trimming at V came to 3 bases and at J to 0 bases, leaving 10 bases not matched to a gene.

This clonotype was counted ten times or more. This chain joins TRBV5-5 and TRBJ2-3; D not certain. The CDR3 covers 12 residues. Germline loops: CDR1 SGHKS, CDR2 YYEKEE (reference sequence). V shed 0 bases and J shed 5 bases, with 4 bases lying between them. CDR3 sequence reads: CASSLVLDTQYF. The CDR3 DNA reads TGTGCCAGCAGCTTGGTACTAGATACGCAGTATTTT.

Many counts were recorded for this clonotype. V and J are TRBV28 and TRBJ1-1; D uncertain. Germline V gives CDR1 MDHEN, CDR2 SYDVKM. CDR3 length: 18 residues. Deletions cut 6 bases from V and 2 bases from J, with 25 bases between. CDR3 sequence (DNA): TGTGCCAGCAGCCTCTTTGGGGAGAGCGCAGAGAAAAACACTGAAGCTTTCTTT. Translation gives CASSLFGESAEKNTEAFF.

This clonotype has ten or more counts. The rearrangement joins TRBV6-2 or TRBV6-3 to TRBJ2-3; 7 bases align to TRBD2. Germline V CDR1 and CDR2: MNHEY, SVGEGT. The CDR3 contains 16 residues. V shed 5 bases and J 2 bases; nucleotides not matched to a gene: 10. The CDR3 loop reads CASSPPGLLITDTQYF. CDR3 coding DNA: TGTGCCAGCAGTCCCCCGGGACTACTGATCACAGATACGCAGTATTTT.

This clonotype was recorded many times. The chain has TRBV6-5 and TRBJ2-5; 7 bases are shared with TRBD1. V shed 7 bases and J 4 bases; nucleotides not matched to a gene: 15. The CDR3 has 16 amino acids. Germline V gives CDR1 MNHEY, CDR2 SVGAGI. CDR3 protein: CASTPYPTGIRETQYF. CDR3 nucleotide sequence: TGTGCCAGCACCCCATACCCGACAGGGATCAGAGAGACCCAGTACTTC.

This clonotype has ten or more counts. The chain's CDR3 is CASRGGGNEQYF. The CDR3 DNA is TGTGCCAGCAGAGGGGGCGGAAACGAGCAGTACTTC. The rearrangement links TRBV27 to TRBJ2-7; TRBD1 matches at 7 bases. The length of the CDR3 is 12 residues. From germline, CDR1 is MNHEY and CDR2 SMNVEV (reference sequence). With 6 bases clipped from V and 5 bases from J, the junction kept 4 bases outside the gene matches.

The table lists this clonotype with many counts. The J gene is TRBJ2-1, the V gene TRBV6-2 or TRBV6-3; 9 bases fit TRBD2. Germline assignment: CDR1 MNHEY and CDR2 SVGEGT. The J segment lost 4 bases and the V segment lost 1 base, leaving 2 bases of the junction unmatched. CDR3 size: 15 residues. CDR3 sequence: CASSYLSGGYNEQFF. CDR3 nucleotide sequence: TGTGCCAGCAGTTACTTAAGCGGGGGGTACAATGAGCAGTTCTTC.

The DNA for the CDR3 is TGTGCCACCAGTGATTTGGGCGACCGCACAGATACGCAGTATTTT. This sequence encodes CATSDLGDRTDTQYF. The chain couples TRBV24-1 to TRBJ2-3, with unresolved D. Germline CDR1 is KGHDR and CDR2 is SFDVKD. The CDR3 runs to 15 residues. The V end lost 0 bases, the J end lost 1 base, and 7 bases lay between the germline ends.

This chain joins TRBV28 and TRBJ1-1, with 12 nucleotides matching TRBD1. Germline CDR1 MDHEN, CDR2 SYDVKM. V shed 8 bases, J shed 5 bases, and the junction held 6 bases outside the gene matches. The CDR3 covers 14 residues. The CDR3 sequence: CASWGTGGRTEAFF. DNA for the CDR3: TGTGCCAGCTGGGGGACAGGGGGCCGGACTGAAGCTTTCTTT.